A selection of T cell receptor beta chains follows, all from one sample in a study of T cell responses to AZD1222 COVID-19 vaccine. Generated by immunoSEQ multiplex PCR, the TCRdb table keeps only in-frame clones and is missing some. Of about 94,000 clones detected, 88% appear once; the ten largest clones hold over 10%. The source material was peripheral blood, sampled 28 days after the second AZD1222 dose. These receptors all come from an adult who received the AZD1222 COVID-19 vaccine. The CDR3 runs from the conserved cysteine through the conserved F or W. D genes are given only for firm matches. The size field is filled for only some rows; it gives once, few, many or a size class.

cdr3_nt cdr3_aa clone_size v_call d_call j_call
TGTGCCAGCAGTTCTCTTGGGGTCCGGGACAGGGGGGATTATGGCTACACCTTC CASSSLGVRDRGDYGYTF once TRBV27 TRBD1 TRBJ1-2
TGTGCCAGCCTTCCTGAGGTCCAAGAGACCCAGTACTTC CASLPEVQETQYF - TRBV2 - TRBJ2-5
TGTGCCAGCGCCTCCTCAGGGCGGGGGATGGGTGGGTATGGCTACACCTTC CASASSGRGMGGYGYTF - TRBV28 - TRBJ1-2
TGTGCCAGCAGTAGACAGGGGACCTACGAGCAGTACTTC CASSRQGTYEQYF - TRBV25-1 TRBD1 TRBJ2-7
TGTGCCAGCAGCCAAGGGACAGGGGGTGGCTACACCTTC CASSQGTGGGYTF - TRBV3-1/TRBV3-2 TRBD1 TRBJ1-2
TGTGCCAGCAGTCGACTAGCGGGTCAATCCTACGAGCAGTACTTC CASSRLAGQSYEQYF - TRBV6-4 TRBD2 TRBJ2-7
TGTGCCAGCAGCCAAAACAGGGGAGCGCAGTATTTT CASSQNRGAQYF - TRBV7-3 TRBD1 TRBJ2-3
TGCGCCAGCACATCCGGGGGCGCCGGGTACCAAGAGACCCAGTACTTC CASTSGGAGYQETQYF - TRBV5-1 - TRBJ2-5
TGCGCCAGCAGCCCGCGCAATCAGGGGGGGACTAGCGGGAGGTATGAGCAGTTCTTC CASSPRNQGGTSGRYEQFF - TRBV5-1 TRBD2 TRBJ2-1
TGTGCCAGCAGCGTAGAGGATTCGGGGCGGTCTGGAAACACCATATATTTT CASSVEDSGRSGNTIYF - TRBV9 - TRBJ1-3
TGTGCCACCAGTGACCGCCGTGGCAGCTCTAGCTCCTACAATGAGCAGTTCTTC CATSDRRGSSSSYNEQFF - TRBV24-1 - TRBJ2-1
TGTGCCAGCAGTAACGGACGGACCCAGATGAACTATGGCTACACCTTC CASSNGRTQMNYGYTF - TRBV7-9 - TRBJ1-2
TGTGCCAGCAGCGTAGATTCCACGGCCCGGGAAGCTTTCTTT CASSVDSTAREAFF - TRBV9 - TRBJ1-1
TGTGCCAGCAGTTTATCTAACTATGGCTACACCTTC CASSLSNYGYTF - TRBV12-3/TRBV12-4 - TRBJ1-2
TGTGCCAGAAGCCTAATAGGGGGAGCAGATACGCAGTATTTT CARSLIGGADTQYF - TRBV5-3 - TRBJ2-3
TGTGCCAGTAGTCCCCGAAGGGACACGAACACTGAAGCTTTCTTT CASSPRRDTNTEAFF - TRBV19 - TRBJ1-1
TGTGCCAGCAGCTCGTCAGGGGATGGCTACACCTTC CASSSSGDGYTF - TRBV11-3 - TRBJ1-2
TGTGCCACCAGGGGGCCAGGAACTGAAGCTTTCTTT CATRGPGTEAFF - TRBV24-1 - TRBJ1-1
TGTGCCAGCAGTGTAACGGGATTAGAGCAGTACTTC CASSVTGLEQYF - TRBV2 - TRBJ2-7
TGTGCCAGCTCACCCGGCAGGGCAGATACGCAGTATTTT CASSPGRADTQYF once TRBV18 - TRBJ2-3
TGTGCCTGGGTAGTAGCGGGAGGGCTAGCCAAAAACATTCAGTACTTC CAWVVAGGLAKNIQYF - TRBV30 TRBD2 TRBJ2-4
TGTGCCAGCAGCGGGCGACTAGTCAATGAGCAGTTCTTC CASSGRLVNEQFF - TRBV9 - TRBJ2-1
TGCGCCAGCAGCCCCGGGACGCCGGGCTACGAGCAGTACTTC CASSPGTPGYEQYF - TRBV5-1 - TRBJ2-7
TGTGCCAGCAGCCATACGCAAGGAAGGGGCAGCATTCAGTACTTC CASSHTQGRGSIQYF - TRBV7-9 - TRBJ2-4
TGTGCCAGCAGCAAAAGGGGTATTTGGTTCAATGAGCAGTTCTTC CASSKRGIWFNEQFF - TRBV21-1 - TRBJ2-1
TGTGCCAGCAGCTTAGTGGGGGGGCGAATTGATTCACCCCTCCACTTT CASSLVGGRIDSPLHF - TRBV7-2 - TRBJ1-6
TGCGCCAGCAGCTTGGTAGCCAGCAATGAGCAGTTCTTC CASSLVASNEQFF - TRBV5-1 - TRBJ2-1
TGTGCCAGCAGCTTAGTTCGGGCTAGGAGCTCCTACGAGCAGTACTTC CASSLVRARSSYEQYF - TRBV7-2 - TRBJ2-7
TGTGCCAGCAGTTGGAGGGCGCTGGGCCATTCACCCCTCCACTTT CASSWRALGHSPLHF - TRBV6-5 - TRBJ1-6
TGTGCCAGCAGCTTAAAGAATTCACCCCTCCACTTT CASSLKNSPLHF - TRBV7-9 - TRBJ1-6
TGTGCCAGCAGTTTTGAGGGGCGGGTGGGTCAGCCCCAGCATTTT CASSFEGRVGQPQHF once TRBV27 - TRBJ1-5
TGTGCCTGGAGTGTACAGCAGAGATTCTATGGCTACACCTTC CAWSVQQRFYGYTF - TRBV30 - TRBJ1-2
TGTGCCAGCGCAGGGCTCTCCTACGAGCAGTACTTC CASAGLSYEQYF - TRBV5-6 - TRBJ2-7
TGTGCCAGCAGCGTAGAAGGTGTAAACACCATATATTTT CASSVEGVNTIYF - TRBV9 - TRBJ1-3
TGTGCCGGTGGACTCCTCAATCAGCCCCAGCATTTT CAGGLLNQPQHF once TRBV19 - TRBJ1-5
TGTGCCAGCAGTGAGGGAGCGGTGGCTCGCTATGAGCAGTTCTTC CASSEGAVARYEQFF - TRBV2 - TRBJ2-1
TGTGCCAGCAGTTCAGGGGACTACACCGGGGAGCTGTTTTTT CASSSGDYTGELFF - TRBV11-2 - TRBJ2-2
TGTGCCTGGAGTGCCCCGGACAGGGGTAACTATGGCTACACCTTC CAWSAPDRGNYGYTF few TRBV30 TRBD1 TRBJ1-2
TGCGCCAGCAGCCAAGATTCTAGCGGGGGGCTCAATGAGCAGTTCTTC CASSQDSSGGLNEQFF - TRBV4-1 TRBD2 TRBJ2-1
TGTGCCAGCAGTTCCGCCGGGGACACCGGGGAGCTGTTTTTT CASSSAGDTGELFF - TRBV6-2/TRBV6-3 - TRBJ2-2
TGTGCCAGTAACCCTCCCGGGACAGGAGGCACAGATACGCAGTATTTT CASNPPGTGGTDTQYF - TRBV19 TRBD1 TRBJ2-3
TGTGCCAGCAGTTCCCCAGGGTTCGACTCACCCCTCCACTTT CASSSPGFDSPLHF - TRBV6-5 - TRBJ1-6
TGTGCCAGCAGTTTACGGGGACAGGGCCTCATGGGTGGCTACACCTTC CASSLRGQGLMGGYTF - TRBV27 TRBD1 TRBJ1-2
TGCGCCAGCAGCCGCTCCGGGACCTTGATTACCACTGAAGCTTTCTTT CASSRSGTLITTEAFF - TRBV5-1 - TRBJ1-1
TGTGCCAGCAGCCAACTCCGGGCAGGGAGCCAAGAGACCCAGTACTTC CASSQLRAGSQETQYF - TRBV14 - TRBJ2-5
TGTGCCAGCAGTAGACAGGGCACTGGAAACACCATATATTTT CASSRQGTGNTIYF - TRBV27 TRBD1 TRBJ1-3
TGTGCCAGCAGCCGAGCGGGGGGGCTTCGAGAGACCCAGTACTTC CASSRAGGLRETQYF - TRBV9 TRBD2 TRBJ2-5
TGCAGCGCTCAAGGGTTCATGAACACTGAAGCTTTCTTT CSAQGFMNTEAFF - TRBV29-1 - TRBJ1-1
TGTGCCAGCAGCCAGCCCCGGACAGGGGGCGCAGTGGAAGCTTTCTTT CASSQPRTGGAVEAFF - TRBV3-1/TRBV3-2 TRBD1 TRBJ1-1
TGTGCCAGCAGTTTATGGTTACAGCCCCAGCATTTT CASSLWLQPQHF - TRBV28 - TRBJ1-5